A selection of T cell receptor beta chains follows, all from one sample in a study of beta chain features in type 1 diabetes. The assay was immunoSEQ multiplex PCR, and TCRdb's table has in-frame clones only and misses some. The data contain about 19,000 clones, around 46% of them seen just once; the ten biggest clones take up approximately 0.4%. What was sequenced was stem cell memory CD4+ T cells from blood. The receptors were sampled from a man younger than 30 in good health. The CDR3 runs from the conserved cysteine through the conserved F or W. D genes are given only for firm matches. Size tells how often a clone was seen (once, few, many) or the class of an expanded clone, and some rows leave it out.

clone size: few
D gene: .
V gene: TRBV10-3
J gene: TRBJ2-1
CDR3 protein: CAISESPSRGYNEQFF
CDR3 DNA: TGTGCCATCAGTGAGTCCCCCTCAAGGGGCTACAATGAGCAGTTCTTC

clone size: .
D gene: TRBD1
V gene: TRBV2
J gene: TRBJ2-7
CDR3 protein: CASSRTGTYEQYF
CDR3 DNA: TGTGCCAGCAGCCGGACAGGGACGTACGAGCAGTACTTC

clone size: .
D gene: TRBD2
V gene: TRBV11-3
J gene: TRBJ2-1
CDR3 protein: CASSRRTSGGYEQFF
CDR3 DNA: TGTGCCAGCAGTAGACGGACTAGCGGGGGCTATGAGCAGTTCTTC

clone size: .
D gene: .
V gene: TRBV27
J gene: TRBJ1-4
CDR3 protein: CASSLSMAQTNEKLFF
CDR3 DNA: TGTGCCAGCAGTTTATCGATGGCTCAAACTAATGAAAAACTGTTTTTT

clone size: .
D gene: TRBD1
V gene: TRBV7-3
J gene: TRBJ2-5
CDR3 protein: CASVLDRGWETQYF
CDR3 DNA: TGTGCCAGCGTCTTGGACAGGGGATGGGAGACCCAGTACTTC

clone size: .
D gene: TRBD1
V gene: TRBV10-3
J gene: TRBJ2-7
CDR3 protein: CAISDVTGGTYEQYF
CDR3 DNA: TGTGCCATCAGTGATGTGACAGGGGGAACCTACGAGCAGTACTTC

clone size: few
D gene: TRBD1
V gene: TRBV30
J gene: TRBJ2-5
CDR3 protein: CAWTLQGIRETQYF
CDR3 DNA: TGTGCCTGGACCCTACAGGGGATAAGGGAGACCCAGTACTTC

clone size: .
D gene: .
V gene: TRBV4-3
J gene: TRBJ1-5
CDR3 protein: CASSQSPLGSSNQPQHF
CDR3 DNA: TGCGCCAGCAGCCAATCCCCCCTAGGGAGTAGCAATCAGCCCCAGCATTTT

clone size: few
D gene: .
V gene: TRBV2
J gene: TRBJ1-1
CDR3 protein: CASSEEIEPEAFF
CDR3 DNA: TGTGCCAGCAGTGAAGAAATTGAGCCTGAAGCTTTCTTT

clone size: .
D gene: TRBD2
V gene: TRBV4-3
J gene: TRBJ2-1
CDR3 protein: CASSHVAGGRIGEQFF
CDR3 DNA: TGCGCCAGCAGCCACGTTGCGGGGGGGCGCATCGGTGAGCAGTTCTTC

clone size: .
D gene: .
V gene: TRBV27
J gene: TRBJ1-2
CDR3 protein: CASSLGPENYGYTF
CDR3 DNA: TGTGCCAGCAGTTTGGGCCCCGAGAACTATGGCTACACCTTC

clone size: once
D gene: TRBD1
V gene: TRBV7-3
J gene: TRBJ2-6
CDR3 protein: CASSRDRGALGANVLTF
CDR3 DNA: TGTGCCAGCAGCCGGGACAGGGGGGCGCTGGGGGCCAACGTCCTGACTTTC